This TCR beta chain was identified during a study of T cell responses to AZD1222 COVID-19 vaccine. Sequenced by immunoSEQ multiplex PCR; TCRdb stores in-frame clones only, minus some. The profile shows 100,000 or so clones, around 90% of them singletons. This receptor was obtained from an adult in good health. The source was peripheral blood, collected on day 0 of AZD1222 vaccination.

The CDR3 DNA reads as TGTGCCAGTAGTATAGCGAGCGGTAGCAATCAGCCCCAGCATTTT. It codes for CASSIASGSNQPQHF. The chain is built from TRBV19 and TRBJ1-5; D remains ambiguous. Germline V lookup: CDR1 LNHDA, CDR2 SQIVND (reference sequence). V dropped 1 base and J dropped 0 bases, with 7 bases sitting between them. The CDR3 loop spans 15 amino acids.